This T cell receptor beta chain was retrieved from a study of cytomegalovirus exposure and HLA in healthy donors. Whole-study results and caveats: In a later analysis, DRB1 alleles had the most associated TCRs; HLA-C alleles the fewest. Later analysis showed most CMV-associated TCR beta chains appearing HLA-restricted. According to the study, approximately 150 TCR beta chains were cytomegalovirus-associated. Associated with HLA alleles at 0.05 false discovery rate in a later analysis were 16,951 TCR beta sequences.

The CDR3 contains 16 residues. V lost 4 bases, J lost 5 bases, and 10 bases stayed unmatched. Per the germline V gene, CDR1 is MNHEY and CDR2 is SMNVEV (reference sequence). A multiplex PCR was run with 60 Vbeta primers and 13 Jbeta primers. Clones were sequenced by immunoSEQ multiplex PCR, and TCRdb holds only the in-frame ones, with some missing. The table counts under 85,000 clones; more than 15% lies in the top ten. Concerning this clone: Its antigen is currently unknown.

The V and J genes are TRBV27 and TRBJ1-4; 7 nucleotides align to TRBD1. The sample was PBMCs. This TCR was recovered from a boy aged 10-17 years in good health and CMV-seronegative. The CDR3 DNA is TGTGCCAGCAGTTCCGATTACAGGGGATTGAATGAAAAACTGTTTTTT. Translation: CASSSDYRGLNEKLFF. The variable domain in full, with the rest retrieved from reference TRBV27 and TRBJ1-4, is EAQVTQNPRYLITVTGKKLTVTCSQNMNHEYMSWYRQDPGLGLRQIYYSMNVEVTDKGDVPEGYKVSRKEKRNFPLILESPSPNQTSLYFCASSSDYRGLNEKLFFGSGTQLSVL.